Each of the 5 T cell receptor beta chains below was sequenced from the same sample in a study of patients and donors after allogeneic stem cell transplantation (dated by TCRdb to the early 2020s). The protocol used for the library was RT-PCR. These reads were obtained on a NextSeq 550. TCRdb trimmed the raw reads at Q25, called clones with MiXCR and kept productive beta chains. Every entry covers one CDR3 protein and lists the most common genes and DNA from its rows. This sample holds 150,000 to 250,000 distinct CDR3 sequences; 41% were observed only once. Together, the top ten hold around 35% of the sample. The sample comprised blood, either unsorted or a sorted T cell fraction (not recorded which). These receptors all come from a human donor who was either an allogeneic HSCT recipient or a stem cell or donor lymphocyte infusion donor (not recorded which). It is not recorded whose cells these are; they may come from a transplant donor.

The rearrangement uses TRBV27 and TRBJ2-7; TRBD1 aligns across 8 bases. The CDR3 totals 12 residues. V lost 2 bases to trimming and J lost 10 bases; unmatched junction nucleotides: 4. The germline gives CDR1 MNHEY, CDR2 SMNVEV (reference sequence). The CDR3: CASSLAGGPQYF. The CDR3 region has the DNA TGTGCCAGCAGTTTAGCAGGGGGCCCCCAGTACTTC.

Details on this clonotype: Being one base from a much bigger clone, this may be a read error. The genes are TRBV10-3 and TRBJ2-1; 9 bases fit TRBD2. Germline loops: CDR1 ENHRY, CDR2 SYGVKD. Unmatched junction bases numbered 7, after V lost 3 bases and J lost 7 bases. The length of the CDR3 is 15 residues. CDR3 sequence reads: CAISDAAGGVNEQFF. CDR3 nucleotides: TGTGCCATCAGTGATGCAGCGGGAGGAGTTAATGAGCAGTTCTTC.

The chain carries TRBV11-2 and TRBJ2-5; D is undetermined. The CDR3 loop spans 12 amino acids. Per the germline V gene, CDR1 is SGHAT and CDR2 is FQNNGV. V was trimmed by 1 base and J by 4 bases, leaving 4 bases between them. CDR3 coding DNA: TGTGCCAGCAGCTTAGTATCAGAGACCCAGTACTTC. Protein sequence: CASSLVSETQYF.

This clonotype was observed a handful of times. In DNA, the CDR3 is TGTGCCAGCAGTGGAGTCGACGTGACTAACTATGGCTACACCTTC. This gives the protein CASSGVDVTNYGYTF. This rearrangement joins TRBV25-1 to TRBJ1-2; the D is unclear. The CDR3 contains 15 residues. Germline assignment: CDR1 MGHDK and CDR2 SYGVNS. The V end was cut by 4 bases, the J end by 0 bases, with 12 bases between.

Of note for this clonotype: A much larger clonotype is one base distant, so this may be a read error. The rearrangement uses TRBV7-9 and TRBJ1-2; no clear D. The length of the CDR3 is 14 residues. Germline loops: CDR1 SEHNR, CDR2 FQNEAQ (reference sequence). The CDR3 bases are TGTGCCAGCAGCTTATCCGGGATCCACTATGGCTGCACCTTC. This gives the protein CASSLSGIHYGCTF. The full variable domain, completed using reference TRBV7-9 and TRBJ1-2, is DTGVSQNPRHKITKRGQNVTFRCDPISEHNRLYWYRQTLGQGPEFLTYFQNEAQLEKSRLLSDRFSAERPKGSFSTLEIQRTEQGDSAMYLCASSLSGIHYGCTFGSGTRLTVV.